The 25 T cell receptor beta chains below were found in one sample sequenced in a study of technical replicates of blood from a few donors. Profiling relied on immunoSEQ multiplex PCR, and the TCRdb table lists in-frame clones only, not all of them. Of approximately 81,000 clones detected, roughly 95% appear once; the ten largest clones hold 0.3% to 0.4%. Sequencing was done on a sample of T cells isolated from PBMCs. The source is a human donor in good health.

The chain couples TRBV9 to TRBJ1-5, with D possibly matching TRBD1 (5 bases). The germline gives CDR1 SGDLS, CDR2 YYNGEE. The CDR3 contains 15 residues. V was cut by 4 bases and J by 0 bases, with 11 bases left in between. The CDR3 DNA is TGTGCCAGCAGCTCCGCGGGGGTTAGCAATCAGCCCCAGCATTTT. Its protein product is CASSSAGVSNQPQHF.

This clone was seen a few times. The chain joins TRBV7-9 to TRBJ2-1, with D tentatively TRBD2 (5 bases). There are 15 residues in the CDR3. Germline V gene data show CDR1 as SEHNR and CDR2 as FQNEAQ (reference sequence). Trimming cost V 0 bases and J 2 bases, with 8 bases left between them. The CDR3 coding sequence is TGTGCCAGCAGCTTAGCGGGAGCTCCCTACAATGAGCAGTTCTTC. This encodes CASSLAGAPYNEQFF.

The chain has TRBV7-9 and TRBJ2-1; 14 bases line up with TRBD2. CDR1 SEHNR and CDR2 FQNEAQ come from the germline V gene (reference sequence). The V segment lost 4 bases and the J segment 14 bases; nucleotides outside the gene matches: 10. The length of the CDR3 is 15 residues. CDR3 in DNA: TGTGCCAGCAGCTCATCCGGGACTAGCGGGAGCGTAAAGTTCTTC. This translates into CASSSSGTSGSVKFF.

This sequence joins TRBV7-9 and TRBJ2-7; no definite D call. V was clipped by 5 bases and J by 6 bases, with 8 bases between them. Germline values: CDR1 SEHNR, CDR2 FQNEAQ (reference sequence). The CDR3 has 11 amino acids. The DNA of the CDR3 is TGTGCCAGCAGCCCCAAATCCGAGCAGTACTTC. Translated: CASSPKSEQYF.

In this sample, this clone turned up once. The genes are TRBV7-9 and TRBJ2-7; 9 nucleotides agree with TRBD2. Germline V CDR1 and CDR2: SEHNR, FQNEAQ (reference sequence). V lost 4 bases, J lost 6 bases, and 13 bases stayed unmatched. CDR3 length: 16 residues. CDR3 DNA sequence: TGTGCCAGCAGCTCAAAGATCCAGGGGGGACTAGCCGAGCAGTACTTC. It translates to CASSSKIQGGLAEQYF.

This chain uses TRBV29-1 with TRBJ1-2; the match to TRBD1 covers 7 bases. With V trimmed by 5 bases and J by 3 bases, 3 bases remained unmatched. Germline lookup yields CDR1 SQVTM and CDR2 ANQGSEA. The CDR3 spans 12 residues. The CDR3 loop is CSVTQGDYGYTF. The CDR3 DNA is TGCAGCGTTACCCAGGGGGACTATGGCTACACCTTC.

This chain links TRBV6-5 with TRBJ2-7; tentative D call: TRBD1 (5 bases). This CDR3 has 13 residues. Germline CDR1 is MNHEY and CDR2 is SVGAGI. The ends were cut back, 0 bases at V and 5 bases at J, with 8 bases in the middle. The DNA for the CDR3 is TGTGCCAGCAGTTACTCCCAGGGAAACGAGCAGTACTTC. It translates to CASSYSQGNEQYF.

The V gene is TRBV15, the J gene TRBJ2-1, with TRBD2 matching over 9 bases. Germline V gene lookup returns CDR1 LNHNV and CDR2 YYDKDF (reference sequence). The CDR3 is made up of 15 amino acids. V lost 5 bases and J lost 0; bases outside the gene matches: 2. The CDR3 loop is CATSYSGSSYNEQFF. The CDR3 region has the DNA TGTGCCACCAGCTATAGCGGGAGCTCCTACAATGAGCAGTTCTTC.

V usage is TRBV29-1 and J usage is TRBJ1-1; 7 nucleotides align to TRBD1. The CDR3 extends over 14 amino acids. Per the germline V gene, CDR1 is SQVTM and CDR2 is ANQGSEA. V trimming: 6 bases; J trimming: 7 bases; junction bases outside the gene matches: 14. This CDR3 is CSVAFDRVQDEAFF. CDR3 in DNA: TGCAGCGTCGCATTCGACAGGGTCCAAGATGAAGCTTTCTTT.

This chain uses TRBV5-1 with TRBJ2-1; a possible D gene is TRBD2 (7 bases). V lost 4 bases to trimming and J lost 8 bases, with 10 bases between them. This CDR3 region has 12 residues. Germline CDR1 and CDR2: SGHRS and YFSETQ. CDR3 DNA sequence: TGCGCCAGCAGCGGGGGGGCCGATGAGCAGTTCTTC. Residues: CASSGGADEQFF. The entire variable domain, with the rest obtained from reference TRBV5-1 and TRBJ2-1, is as follows: KAGVTQTPRYLIKTRGQQVTLSCSPISGHRSVSWYQQTPGQGLQFLFEYFSETQRNKGNFPGRFSGRQFSNSRSEMNVSTLELGDSALYLCASSGGADEQFFGPGTRLTVL.

The chain links TRBV18 to TRBJ2-5, with TRBD2 identical over 7 bases. CDR1 and CDR2 from the germline V gene are KGHSH and LQKENI. The CDR3 has 16 residues. Trimming at V came to 1 base and at J to 1 base, leaving 6 bases not matched to a gene. This CDR3 reads CASSPLPGGSQETQYF. As DNA, the CDR3 is TGTGCCAGCTCACCACTCCCGGGAGGAAGCCAAGAGACCCAGTACTTC.

In this sample, this clone turned up once. The rearrangement links TRBV9 to TRBJ1-4; 8 positions agree with TRBD1. Looked up from germline, CDR1 is SGDLS and CDR2 is YYNGEE. The CDR3 loop spans 17 amino acids. V was clipped by 0 bases and J by 8 bases; unmatched bases: 12. CDR3 region: CASSVGNLRGLGEKLFF. CDR3 sequence (DNA): TGTGCCAGCAGCGTAGGGAACCTCAGGGGGCTCGGGGAAAAACTGTTTTTT.

The chain has TRBV6-5 and TRBJ1-5; 8 positions match TRBD1. This CDR3 region has 14 residues. The V gene end was trimmed by 5 bases and the J gene end by 6 bases; junction bases not matched to a gene: 6. The germline gives CDR1 MNHEY, CDR2 SVGAGI. CDR3 protein: CASSPGTGSQPQHF. CDR3 sequence (DNA): TGTGCCAGCAGTCCAGGGACAGGATCTCAGCCCCAGCATTTT.

The chain couples TRBV4-3 to TRBJ2-5, with D perhaps matching TRBD2 (7 bases). CDR1 and CDR2 from the germline V gene are LGHNA and YSLEER. The CDR3 covers 16 residues. Deletions cut 4 bases from V and 0 bases from J, with 15 bases between. CDR3 in DNA: TGCGCCAGCAGCCCCAGAAGGGGGGGTAACCAAGAGACCCAGTACTTC. This codes for CASSPRRGGNQETQYF.

CDR3 coding DNA: TGTGCCAGTAGCCGTGACAGGGGCGCTGGAAACACCATATATTTT. This translates into CASSRDRGAGNTIYF. This rearrangement joins TRBV19 to TRBJ1-3; 8 nucleotides line up with TRBD1. Germline CDR1 LNHDA, CDR2 SQIVND (reference sequence). This CDR3 spans 15 amino acids. V lost 6 bases, J lost 2 bases, and 6 bases stayed unmatched.

The chain carries TRBV9 and TRBJ2-1, with D possibly matching TRBD2 (6 bases). CDR3 size: 15 residues. The V and J ends lost 0 bases and 4 bases respectively, with 11 bases between them. The germline gives CDR1 SGDLS, CDR2 YYNGEE. The CDR3 sequence: CASSVGLGTYNEQFF. The CDR3 bases are TGTGCCAGCAGCGTAGGGCTCGGGACTTACAATGAGCAGTTCTTC.

The chain uses TRBV10-2 and TRBJ2-2; TRBD2 aligns across 9 bases. Trimming removed 6 bases from V and 7 bases from J; junction bases left unmatched: 6. Germline CDR1 is WSHSY and CDR2 is SAAADI. This CDR3 spans 14 amino acids. The CDR3 DNA sequence: TGCGCCAGCAGGACTAGCGGAGCTAGCGGGGAGCTGTTTTTT. Translated: CASRTSGASGELFF.

The rearrangement joins TRBV7-2 to TRBJ2-3; TRBD2 agrees at 10 bases. This CDR3 spans 18 amino acids. Germline V gene lookup returns CDR1 SGHTA and CDR2 FQGNSA. Trimming at V came to 5 bases and at J to 0 bases, leaving 11 bases not matched to a gene. The CDR3 DNA follows: TGTGCCAGCAGCCCTGGACTAGCGGTGCCCTCTAGCACAGATACGCAGTATTTT. Its translation: CASSPGLAVPSSTDTQYF.

V and J are TRBV7-9 and TRBJ1-1; D is unresolved. Germline V gene sequence: CDR1 SEHNR, CDR2 FQNEAQ (reference sequence). The CDR3 is 14 residues long. V shed 1 base and J shed 5 bases, with 11 bases lying between them. The CDR3 loop reads CASSLVLTGTEAFF. CDR3 bases: TGTGCCAGCAGCTTAGTATTAACGGGGACTGAAGCTTTCTTT. The entire variable domain, with the rest obtained from reference TRBV7-9 and TRBJ1-1, is as follows: DTGVSQNPRHKITKRGQNVTFRCDPISEHNRLYWYRQTLGQGPEFLTYFQNEAQLEKSRLLSDRFSAERPKGSFSTLEIQRTEQGDSAMYLCASSLVLTGTEAFFGQGTRLTVV.

J is TRBJ1-1 and V is TRBV21-1; the table gives TRBD1 as D, unverified against the DNA. TRBV21-1 constitutes a pseudogene. The CDR3 covers 16 residues. CDR3 bases: TGTGCCAGCAGCAAAGTCCAGGGGGGATTTGACACTGAAGCTTTCTTT. This translates into CASSKVQGGFDTEAFF.

The DNA for the CDR3 is TGTGCCAGCAGCTCACCGGGACTAGTCTCCGGGGAGCTGTTTTTT. Protein sequence: CASSSPGLVSGELFF. This rearrangement joins TRBV11-2 to TRBJ2-2; 8 nucleotides match TRBD2. The CDR3 has 15 amino acids. Germline V gene data show CDR1 as SGHAT and CDR2 as FQNNGV. Germline trimming cut 4 bases from V and 6 bases from J; bases unmatched to any gene: 7.

The chain couples TRBV2 to TRBJ1-1, with D possibly being TRBD1 (6 bases). Germline V CDR1 and CDR2: SNHLY, FYNNEI. The CDR3 has 15 residues. V lost 5 bases and J lost 8, with 21 bases in between. This CDR3 reads CASSPSAGIQGEAFF. CDR3 bases: TGTGCCAGCAGTCCTTCAGCGGGGATACAGGGCGAAGCTTTCTTT. The variable domain in full, completed from reference TRBV2 and TRBJ1-1, reads EPEVTQTPSHQVTQMGQEVILRCVPISNHLYFYWYRQILGQKVEFLVSFYNNEISEKSEIFDDQFSVERPDGSNFTLKIRSTKLEDSAMYFCASSPSAGIQGEAFFGQGTRLTVV.

In nucleotides, the CDR3 is TGTGCCAGCAGCTTAGACACAATTGTCTCTGGAAACACCATATATTTT. This gives the protein CASSLDTIVSGNTIYF. The V and J genes are TRBV11-3 and TRBJ1-3; D gene uncertain. Germline lookup yields CDR1 SGHNT and CDR2 YENEEA. This CDR3 has 16 amino acids. The ends were cut back, 0 bases at V and 0 bases at J, with 9 bases in the middle. The full variable domain, in which reference TRBV11-3 and TRBJ1-3 provide the parts outside the CDR3, is EAGVVQSPRYKIIEKKQPVAFWCNPISGHNTLYWYLQNLGQGPELLIRYENEEAVDDSQLPKDRFSAERLKGVDSTLKIQPAELGDSAVYLCASSLDTIVSGNTIYFGEGSWLTVV.

This clone appeared once. The chain employs TRBV7-9 and TRBJ1-2, with 9 positions matching TRBD1. The germline CDR1 and CDR2 sequences are SEHNR and FQNEAQ (reference sequence). The CDR3 has 18 amino acids. The junction had 21 bases not matched to a gene; V was cut back by 4 bases and J by 9 bases. CDR3 nucleotides: TGTGCCAGCAGCTCTAGGGACAGGGAAGAAGAGGTGTATGATCGCTACACCTTC. Amino acid sequence: CASSSRDREEEVYDRYTF. The full variable domain, its missing parts supplied by reference TRBV7-9 and TRBJ1-2, is DTGVSQNPRHKITKRGQNVTFRCDPISEHNRLYWYRQTLGQGPEFLTYFQNEAQLEKSRLLSDRFSAERPKGSFSTLEIQRTEQGDSAMYLCASSSRDREEEVYDRYTFGSGTRLTVV.

The chain carries TRBV5-6 and TRBJ2-1; 8 bases map to TRBD2. V shed 2 bases, J shed 14 bases, and the junction held 6 bases outside the gene matches. The CDR3 consists of 12 residues. The germline gives CDR1 SGHDT, CDR2 YYEEEE. This CDR3 is CASSFDGRAKFF. CDR3 nucleotides: TGTGCCAGCAGCTTTGACGGGAGGGCCAAGTTCTTC.